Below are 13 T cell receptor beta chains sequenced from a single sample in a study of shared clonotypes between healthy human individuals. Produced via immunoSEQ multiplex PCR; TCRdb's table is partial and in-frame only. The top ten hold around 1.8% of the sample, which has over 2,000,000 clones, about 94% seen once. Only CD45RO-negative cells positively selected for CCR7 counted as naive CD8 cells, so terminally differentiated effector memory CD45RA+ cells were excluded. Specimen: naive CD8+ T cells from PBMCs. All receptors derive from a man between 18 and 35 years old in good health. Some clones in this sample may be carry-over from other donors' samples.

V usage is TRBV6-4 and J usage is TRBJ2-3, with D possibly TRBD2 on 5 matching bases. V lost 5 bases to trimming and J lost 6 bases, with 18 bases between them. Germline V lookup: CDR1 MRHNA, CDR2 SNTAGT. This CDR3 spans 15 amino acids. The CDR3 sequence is CASSPTTWAADTQYF. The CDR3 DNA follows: TGTGCCAGCAGTCCGACTACATGGGCAGCTGATACGCAGTATTTT.

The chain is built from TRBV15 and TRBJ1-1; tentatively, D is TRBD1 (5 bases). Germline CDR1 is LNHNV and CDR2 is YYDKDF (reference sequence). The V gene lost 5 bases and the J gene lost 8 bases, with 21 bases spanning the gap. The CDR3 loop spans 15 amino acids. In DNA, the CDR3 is TGTGCCACCAGCGAGTCCGCCCAGGGAGTAGGAGAAGCTTTCTTT. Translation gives CATSESAQGVGEAFF.

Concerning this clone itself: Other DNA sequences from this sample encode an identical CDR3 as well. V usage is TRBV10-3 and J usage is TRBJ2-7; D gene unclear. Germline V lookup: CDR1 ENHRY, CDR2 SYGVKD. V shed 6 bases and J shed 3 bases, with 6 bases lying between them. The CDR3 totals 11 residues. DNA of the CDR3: TGTGCCATCAGCGACCTCTACGAGCAGTACTTC. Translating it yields CAISDLYEQYF.

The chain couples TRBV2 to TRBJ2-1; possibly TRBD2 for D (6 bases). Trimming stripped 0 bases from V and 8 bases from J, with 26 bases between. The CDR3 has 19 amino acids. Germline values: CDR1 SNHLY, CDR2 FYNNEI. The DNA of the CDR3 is TGTGCCAGCAGTGAAGCGTCCCCAGGCGACGGGGGTCGGGGCTATGAGCAGTTCTTC. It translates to CASSEASPGDGGRGYEQFF.

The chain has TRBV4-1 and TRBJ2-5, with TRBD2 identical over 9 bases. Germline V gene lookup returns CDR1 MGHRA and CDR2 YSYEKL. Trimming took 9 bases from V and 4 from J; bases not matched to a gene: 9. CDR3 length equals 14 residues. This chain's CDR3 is CARDHSGRSETQYF. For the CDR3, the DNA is TGCGCCAGGGATCATAGCGGGAGATCAGAGACCCAGTACTTC.

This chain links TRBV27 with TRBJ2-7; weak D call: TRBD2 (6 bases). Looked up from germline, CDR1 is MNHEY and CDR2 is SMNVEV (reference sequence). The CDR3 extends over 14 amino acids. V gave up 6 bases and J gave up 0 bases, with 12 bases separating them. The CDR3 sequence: CASSESGDSYEQYF. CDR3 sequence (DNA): TGTGCCAGCAGCGAATCGGGGGACTCCTACGAGCAGTACTTC.

This chain's CDR3 is CASTHDGYGYTF. The CDR3 nucleotides read TGTGCCAGCACCCACGACGGCTATGGCTACACCTTC. This sequence joins TRBV9 and TRBJ1-2; no definite D call. Germline assignment: CDR1 SGDLS and CDR2 YYNGEE. The CDR3 spans 12 residues. V was pared by 6 bases and J by 4 bases, with 10 bases between.

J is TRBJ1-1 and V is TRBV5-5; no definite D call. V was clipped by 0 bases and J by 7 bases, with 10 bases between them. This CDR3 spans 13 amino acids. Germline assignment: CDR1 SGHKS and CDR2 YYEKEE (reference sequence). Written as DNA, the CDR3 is TGTGCCAGCAGCTTGGTGGCGCAAGATGAAGCTTTCTTT. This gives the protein CASSLVAQDEAFF. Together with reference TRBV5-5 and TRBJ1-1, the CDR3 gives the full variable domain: DAGVTQSPTHLIKTRGQQVTLRCSPISGHKSVSWYQQVLGQGPQFIFQYYEKEERGRGNFPDRFSARQFPNYSSELNVNALLLGDSALYLCASSLVAQDEAFFGQGTRLTVV.

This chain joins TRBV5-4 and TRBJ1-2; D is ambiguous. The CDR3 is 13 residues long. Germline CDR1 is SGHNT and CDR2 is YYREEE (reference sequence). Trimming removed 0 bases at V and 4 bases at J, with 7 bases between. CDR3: CASSLGGLYGYTF. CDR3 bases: TGTGCCAGCAGCTTGGGGGGTCTCTATGGCTACACCTTC.

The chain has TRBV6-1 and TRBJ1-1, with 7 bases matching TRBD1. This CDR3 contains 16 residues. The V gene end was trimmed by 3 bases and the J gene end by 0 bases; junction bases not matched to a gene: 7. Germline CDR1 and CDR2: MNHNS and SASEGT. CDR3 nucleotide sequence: TGTGCCAGCAGTGATCGTCCGACAGGGATGAACACTGAAGCTTTCTTT. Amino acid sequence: CASSDRPTGMNTEAFF.

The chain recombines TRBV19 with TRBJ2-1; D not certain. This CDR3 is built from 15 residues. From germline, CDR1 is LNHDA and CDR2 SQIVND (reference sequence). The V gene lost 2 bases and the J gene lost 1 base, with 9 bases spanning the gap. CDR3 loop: CASSIFADSYNEQFF. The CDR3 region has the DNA TGTGCCAGTAGTATATTCGCCGATTCCTACAATGAGCAGTTCTTC.

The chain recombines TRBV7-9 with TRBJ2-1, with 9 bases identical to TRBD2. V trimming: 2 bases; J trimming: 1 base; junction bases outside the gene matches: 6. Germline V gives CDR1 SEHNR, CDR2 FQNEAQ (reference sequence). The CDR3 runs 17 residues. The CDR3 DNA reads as TGTGCCAGCAGCTTACCCTTAGCGGGAGAATCCTACAATGAGCAGTTCTTC. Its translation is CASSLPLAGESYNEQFF.

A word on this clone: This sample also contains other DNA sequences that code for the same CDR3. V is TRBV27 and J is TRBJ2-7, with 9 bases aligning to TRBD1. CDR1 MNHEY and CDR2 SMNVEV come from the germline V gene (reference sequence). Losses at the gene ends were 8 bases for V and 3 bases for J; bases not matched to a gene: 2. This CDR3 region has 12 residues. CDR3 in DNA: TGTGCCAGCGGGACAGGGTACTACGAGCAGTACTTC. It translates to CASGTGYYEQYF.